The clone carrying this T cell receptor (beta chain) was seen ten or more times. These data come from a study of molecular identifiers for immune sequencing clone quantification. The length of the CDR3 is 17 residues. CDR1 and CDR2 (germline): SGHAT, FQNNGV. V shed 4 bases and J 4 bases; nucleotides not matched to a gene: 13. Each CDR3 protein gets one entry after TCRdb re-called the PCR reads with MiXCR. The sample holds some 70,000 distinct CDR3 sequences; 15% to 20% are singletons and the top ten take over 1.3%. The chain joins TRBV11-2 to TRBJ2-3, with 8 bases fitting TRBD2. This TCR was recovered from a human donor in good health. Some libraries in this study had Jurkat cell RNA spiked in. The specimen was naive CD8+ T cells from blood, with Jurkat cell RNA spiked in. The subset was: FACS-sorted CD8+CD4-CCR7+CD45RA+ naive T cells. The CDR3 DNA reads TGTGCCAGCAGCTACCTAGTGTCAGCGGGGGTAGCAGATACGCAGTATTTT. Translated, it gives CASSYLVSAGVADTQYF.